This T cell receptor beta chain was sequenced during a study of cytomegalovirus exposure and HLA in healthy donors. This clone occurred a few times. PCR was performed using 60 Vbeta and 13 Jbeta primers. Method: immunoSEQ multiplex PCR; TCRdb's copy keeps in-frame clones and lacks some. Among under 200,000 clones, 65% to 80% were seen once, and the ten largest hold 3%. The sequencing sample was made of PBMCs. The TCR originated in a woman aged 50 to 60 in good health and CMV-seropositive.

CDR3 in DNA: TGTGCCAGCAGTTACGGGGGACAGGGCAGCTCCTACGAGCAGTACTTC. Translating it yields CASSYGGQGSSYEQYF. The rearrangement joins TRBV6-6 to TRBJ2-7, with 9 bases that match TRBD1. The germline CDR1 and CDR2 sequences are MNHNY and SVGAGI (reference sequence). This CDR3 comprises 16 residues. The trim removed 2 bases at V and 0 bases at J, leaving 5 bases unmatched.